This entry describes one T cell receptor beta chain. Its antigen target is currently unknown. Base quality data are lacking; no much larger clone is found one base away. Collaborating institutions collected whole blood in K2EDTA tubes following their own protocols. For TCRbeta analysis, collaborators shipped samples as frozen whole blood, isolated PBMCs, or DNA extracted from either of those sample types. These data belong to a study of blood T cell repertoires in COVID-19 (dated by TCRdb to 2019 to 2021). Study-wide context: Samples from collaborators originated in the United States, Italy and Spain and spanned both the acute and convalescent phases of COVID-19. The prospective study material was composed of cDNA or gDNA derived from T cells, B-cell-depleted T cells, or PBMCs. Subjects who had been exposed to COVID-19, were actively infected with it, or had recovered from it provided the deeply sampled blood TCRbeta repertoires that made up the dataset. A freely available public database, intended as a resource for researchers studying the immune response to SARS-CoV-2, is where the repertoires were released. Samples came from the ongoing ImmuneRACE study (first 160 participants) plus 1,254 subjects from 6 global collaborators. Nearly every sample came with metadata listing a de-identified subject ID, COVID-19 status, age in years and sex. HLA class I and class II types, where available, came from metadata supplied by the sample provider rather than from assay-based typing.

Trimming removed 3 bases from V and 1 base from J; the gene matches leave 6 bases unexplained. Its CDR3 holds 16 amino acids, cysteine through phenylalanine. The entry retains the CDR3 DNA only, 48 bases that are in frame from base 1. The CDR1 and CDR2 encoded by the germline V gene are KGHSH and LQKENI. Study-level results and caveats: The amount of clinical and demographic metadata varied by source and participant and was provided uncurated.

TCRbeta CDR3 regions were amplified from genomic DNA by means of the immunoSEQ Assay, a bias-controlled multiplex PCR. In the original analysis: The number of nucleated cells in each sample was estimated by amplification of reference gene primers within the assay. To quantify the absolute abundance of each unique TCRbeta CDR3 rearrangement, sequence reads were collapsed and filtered. For each sample, productive Simpson clonality was calculated by taking the square root of Simpson's diversity index across productive rearrangements. In its TCRdb copy, this immuneACCESS table keeps in-frame sequences only and misses some clones. Where compared with another copy, unresolved V genes explain less than half of these, and the others have no known cause. Clone size and the V and J calls come from that table; the DNA yielded D and trimming. The sample contains about 290,000 clones, around four fifths of them found a single time. In total, the top ten clones hold around 4% of the sample.

This TCR derives from a woman aged 45-60 years with active or convalescent COVID-19. Sequenced material: peripheral blood. The chain employs TRBV18 and TRBJ1-1; 9 bases in the junction line up with TRBD1. The nucleotide sequence reads TGTGCCAGCTCACCGGGACAGGGATCATGGAACACTGAAGCTTTCTTT. This yields the protein CASSPGQGSWNTEAFF.